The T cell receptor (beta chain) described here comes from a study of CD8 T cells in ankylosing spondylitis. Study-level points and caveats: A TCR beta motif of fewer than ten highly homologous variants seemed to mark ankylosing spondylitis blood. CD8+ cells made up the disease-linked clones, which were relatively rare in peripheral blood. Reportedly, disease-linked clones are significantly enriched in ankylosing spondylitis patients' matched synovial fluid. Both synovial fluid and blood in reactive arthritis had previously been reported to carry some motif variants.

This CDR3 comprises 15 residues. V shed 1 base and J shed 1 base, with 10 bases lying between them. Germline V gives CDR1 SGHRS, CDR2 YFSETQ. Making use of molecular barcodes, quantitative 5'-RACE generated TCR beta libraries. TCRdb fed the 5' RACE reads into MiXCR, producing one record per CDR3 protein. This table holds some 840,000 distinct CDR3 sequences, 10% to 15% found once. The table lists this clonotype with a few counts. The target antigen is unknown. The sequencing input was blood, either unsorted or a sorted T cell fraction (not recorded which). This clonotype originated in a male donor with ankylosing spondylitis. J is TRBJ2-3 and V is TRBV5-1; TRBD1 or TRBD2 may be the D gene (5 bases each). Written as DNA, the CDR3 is TGCGCCAGCAGCTTGAAGGGGACGGGCACAGATACGCAGTATTTT. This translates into CASSLKGTGTDTQYF.